Presented here are 15 T cell receptor beta chains from one specimen sequenced in a study of T cell repertoires in cytomegalovirus infection. TCRdb ran MiXCR on the reads and lists one entry per CDR3 protein. The sample carries about 52,000 distinct CDR3 sequences, 15% to 20% recorded once. These TCRs are of unknown antigen specificity. Sequencing used CD8+ T cells from cultured PBMCs, obtained from culture after CMV antigen stimulation. These TCRs come from a human donor in good health (CMV status not recorded). Some clones in this sample may be carry-over from other donors' samples.

This rearrangement joins TRBV9 to TRBJ2-7, with a possible D match to TRBD2 (7 bases). Trimming stripped 4 bases from V and 2 bases from J, with 16 bases between. The V gene's germline CDR1 is SGDLS and CDR2 YYNGEE. The CDR3 is made up of 15 amino acids. The CDR3 nucleotides read TGTGCCAGCAGCCCCTCGGGGGGCAGCGCCTACGAGCAGTACTTC. This codes for CASSPSGGSAYEQYF.

This clonotype was detected a few times. The chain carries TRBV2 and TRBJ2-1; TRBD1 agrees at 8 bases. The length of the CDR3 is 12 residues. Germline loops: CDR1 SNHLY, CDR2 FYNNEI. V shed 6 bases and J 6 bases; nucleotides not matched to a gene: 1. The CDR3 nucleotides read TGTGCCAGCAGGGGGACAGGCAATGAGCAGTTCTTC. Protein sequence: CASRGTGNEQFF.

This clonotype was picked up a small number of times. The chain employs TRBV27 and TRBJ2-7; 7 bases line up with TRBD1. This CDR3 has 14 amino acids. CDR1 MNHEY and CDR2 SMNVEV come from the germline V gene (reference sequence). V lost 3 bases to trimming and J lost 6 bases; unmatched junction nucleotides: 8. The CDR3 DNA reads TGTGCCAGCAGTTTCGGAGACAGGGCGTTCGAGCAGTACTTC. Its protein is CASSFGDRAFEQYF.

The chain recombines TRBV7-8 with TRBJ2-2; no firm D call. The CDR3 totals 14 residues. Germline CDR1 SGHVS, CDR2 FQNEAQ. Trimming cost V 8 bases and J 4 bases, with 14 bases left between them. DNA of the CDR3: TGTGCCAGCGTCCCTAAATGGGGCACCGGGGAGCTGTTTTTT. Amino acids: CASVPKWGTGELFF. Together with reference TRBV7-8 and TRBJ2-2, the CDR3 gives the full variable domain: GAGVSQSPRYKVAKRGQDVALRCDPISGHVSLFWYQQALGQGPEFLTYFQNEAQLDKSGLPSDRFFAERPEGSVSTLKIQRTQQEDSAVYLCASVPKWGTGELFFGEGSRLTVL.

The chain combines TRBV5-6 with TRBJ2-1; 14 bases are shared with TRBD2. Germline V CDR1 and CDR2: SGHDT, YYEEEE. Unmatched junction bases numbered 7, after V lost 4 bases and J lost 10 bases. This CDR3 spans 15 amino acids. CDR3 loop: CASSTTSGGAWEQFF. The CDR3 region has the DNA TGTGCCAGCAGCACGACTAGCGGGGGGGCATGGGAGCAGTTCTTC.

This clonotype has a handful of counts. The chain recombines TRBV27 with TRBJ2-2; D remains ambiguous. Trimming removed 2 bases at V and 7 bases at J, with 11 bases between. Germline V gives CDR1 MNHEY, CDR2 SMNVEV (reference sequence). The CDR3 covers 14 residues. Here the CDR3 reads CASSLEIPDGELFF. CDR3 sequence (DNA): TGTGCCAGCAGTTTAGAAATCCCCGACGGGGAGCTGTTTTTT.

V is TRBV6-2 or TRBV6-3 and J is TRBJ2-7, with a possible D match to TRBD1 (5 bases). The CDR3 contains 15 residues. V lost 6 bases and J lost 2, with 17 bases in between. The germline CDR1 and CDR2 sequences are MNHEY and SVGEGT. The CDR3 region is CASRIPPDRAYEQYF. The CDR3 DNA follows: TGTGCCAGCAGAATCCCACCCGACAGAGCCTACGAGCAGTACTTC.

In its sample, this clonotype was seen a few times. The chain uses TRBV9 and TRBJ2-1; no reliable D call. This CDR3 comprises 13 residues. Trimming cost V 0 bases and J 4 bases, with 5 bases left between them. CDR1 and CDR2 (germline): SGDLS, YYNGEE. The CDR3 protein is CASSVDGYNEQFF. The CDR3 DNA reads as TGTGCCAGCAGCGTAGACGGTTACAATGAGCAGTTCTTC.

This clonotype appeared a few times. V and J are TRBV7-8 and TRBJ1-4; 11 bases fit TRBD1. The V gene end was trimmed by 3 bases and the J gene end by 0 bases; junction bases not matched to a gene: 6. This CDR3 comprises 18 residues. Germline V gives CDR1 SGHVS, CDR2 FQNEAQ. The CDR3 coding sequence is TGTGCCAGCAGCTTGTATGGACAGGGGGCCCCAACTAATGAAAAACTGTTTTTT. The encoded protein is CASSLYGQGAPTNEKLFF.

The gene calls are TRBV6-2 or TRBV6-3 and TRBJ1-1; no clear D. Looked up from germline, CDR1 is MNHEY and CDR2 is SVGEGT. The CDR3 spans 14 residues. V was trimmed by 1 base and J by 1 base, leaving 7 bases between them. The CDR3: CASSYFTENTEAFF. In DNA, the CDR3 is TGTGCCAGCAGTTACTTCACGGAGAACACTGAAGCTTTCTTT.

The chain combines TRBV7-9 with TRBJ2-1; D is unclear. Per the germline V gene, CDR1 is SEHNR and CDR2 is FQNEAQ (reference sequence). V was shortened by 5 bases and J by 3 bases, with 8 bases between the two germline ends. This CDR3 is 13 amino acids long. CDR3 amino acids: CASSRGDYNEQFF. CDR3 nucleotide sequence: TGTGCCAGCAGCCGCGGCGACTACAATGAGCAGTTCTTC.

Concerning this clonotype: One end of the junction is discordant with germline, which a read error may explain. The V gene is TRBV7-9, the J gene TRBJ2-5, with TRBD2 matching 9 bases. Germline V lookup: CDR1 SEHNR, CDR2 FQNEAQ (reference sequence). This CDR3 is 15 amino acids long. CDR3 bases: TGTACCAGCAGCCATTTTAGCGGGGGCCAAGAGACCCAGTACTTC. This gives the protein CTSSHFSGGQETQYF. Supplemented by reference TRBV7-9 and TRBJ2-5, the full variable domain reads DTGVSQNPRHKITKRGQNVTFRCDPISEHNRLYWYRQTLGQGPEFLTYFQNEAQLEKSRLLSDRFSAERPKGSFSTLEIQRTEQGDSAMYLCTSSHFSGGQETQYFGPGTRLLVL.

The table lists this clonotype with a few counts. The chain combines TRBV4-1 with TRBJ1-1, with 9 bases that match TRBD1. The junction had 4 bases not matched to a gene; V was cut back by 2 bases and J by 3 bases. This CDR3 spans 15 amino acids. Germline V gene lookup returns CDR1 MGHRA and CDR2 YSYEKL. For the CDR3, the DNA is TGCGCCAGCAGCCAACACAGGGGGCCGGACACTGAAGCTTTCTTT. Protein: CASSQHRGPDTEAFF.

This CDR3 is CSVEETGYGYTF. The CDR3 coding sequence is TGCAGCGTTGAAGAGACAGGCTATGGCTACACCTTC. The chain carries TRBV29-1 and TRBJ1-2, with D possibly being TRBD1 (6 bases). V was shortened by 0 bases and J by 4 bases, with 6 bases between the two germline ends. This CDR3 spans 12 amino acids. Germline V CDR1 and CDR2: SQVTM, ANQGSEA.

The gene calls are TRBV29-1 and TRBJ2-7; weak D call: TRBD1 (5 bases). V lost 4 bases and J 3 bases, leaving 10 bases between the germline ends. Germline lookup yields CDR1 SQVTM and CDR2 ANQGSEA. The CDR3 loop spans 12 amino acids. The CDR3 is CSVGGRDYEQYF. The CDR3 DNA sequence: TGCAGCGTTGGGGGCAGGGACTACGAGCAGTACTTC.